This TCR beta chain is drawn from a study of CD8+ T cells in alopecia areata. Overall study: Patients received oral tofacitinib, 5 to 10 mg twice daily, for moderate-to-severe alopecia areata. Notes on the study in general: Resident alphabeta T-cell populations of normal skin are likewise subject to sequencing in scalp samples.

After removal of 4 bases from V and 2 bases from J, the junction contained 10 bases not matched to a gene. CDR1 SGDLS and CDR2 YYNGEE come from the germline V gene. This CDR3 comprises 16 residues. This clone has a handful of counts. Its antigen is unknown. Peripheral blood and lesional scalp punch biopsies were taken from alopecia areata patients. Sorted out of PBMCs were CD4+ T cells and CD8+ T cells. Following extraction, RNA underwent reverse transcription to cDNA, which served as the sequencing template. Assay: immunoSEQ multiplex PCR; the TCRdb copy retains only in-frame clones and omits some. The sample has more than 150,000 clones, over 50% seen once.

This sequence originates from a human donor with alopecia areata. This chain connects TRBV9 to TRBJ2-5, with 8 bases identical to TRBD1. Material: CD4+ T cells sorted from blood, obtained at week 0. In DNA, the CDR3 is TGTGCCAGCAGCCCCATCGGAGACAGGGGTCAAGAGACCCAGTACTTC. Its protein is CASSPIGDRGQETQYF.